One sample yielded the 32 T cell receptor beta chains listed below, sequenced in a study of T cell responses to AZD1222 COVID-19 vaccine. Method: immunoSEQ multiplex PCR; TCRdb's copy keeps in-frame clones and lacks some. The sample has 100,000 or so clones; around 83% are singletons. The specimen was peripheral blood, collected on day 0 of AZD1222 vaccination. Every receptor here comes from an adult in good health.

The CDR3 spells CASSFTSGKVDTQYF. CDR3 sequence (DNA): TGTGCCAGCAGCTTCACTAGCGGGAAAGTGGATACGCAGTATTTT. V and J are TRBV7-3 and TRBJ2-3; 10 bases map to TRBD2. The V gene end was trimmed by 3 bases and the J gene end by 6 bases; junction bases not matched to a gene: 6. Germline V gene data show CDR1 as SGHTA and CDR2 as FQGTGA. The CDR3 runs 15 residues.

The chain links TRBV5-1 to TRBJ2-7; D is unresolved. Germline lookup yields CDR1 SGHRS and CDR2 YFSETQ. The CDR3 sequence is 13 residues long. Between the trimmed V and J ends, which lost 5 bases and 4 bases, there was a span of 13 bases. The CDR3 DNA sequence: TGCGCCAGCAGGGCGAGCCGCTCGTACGAGCAGTACTTC. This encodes CASRASRSYEQYF.

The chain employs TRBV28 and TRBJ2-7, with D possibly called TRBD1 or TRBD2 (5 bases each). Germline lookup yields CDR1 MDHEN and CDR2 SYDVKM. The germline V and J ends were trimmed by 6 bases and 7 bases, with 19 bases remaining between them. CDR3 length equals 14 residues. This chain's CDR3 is CASRVSGPYGEQYF. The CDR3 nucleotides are TGTGCCAGCAGAGTGTCGGGGCCATATGGGGAGCAGTACTTC.

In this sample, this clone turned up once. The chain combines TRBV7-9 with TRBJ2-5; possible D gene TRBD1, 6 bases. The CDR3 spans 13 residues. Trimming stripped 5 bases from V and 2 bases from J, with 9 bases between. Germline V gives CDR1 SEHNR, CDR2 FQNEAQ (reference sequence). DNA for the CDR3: TGTGCCAGCAGCCGGGACAATCAAGAGACCCAGTACTTC. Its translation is CASSRDNQETQYF.

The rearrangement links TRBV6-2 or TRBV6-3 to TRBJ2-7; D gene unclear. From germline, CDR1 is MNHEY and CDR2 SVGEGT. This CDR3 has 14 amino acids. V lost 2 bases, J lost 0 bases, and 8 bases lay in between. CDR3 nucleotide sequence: TGTGCCAGCAGTTACCACGGGCGCTCCTACGAGCAGTACTTC. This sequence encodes CASSYHGRSYEQYF.

The CDR3 DNA reads as TGTGCCAGCAATCTAGGGGGTGGCTACACCTTC. It encodes CASNLGGGYTF. The chain couples TRBV28 to TRBJ1-2; weak D call: TRBD1 (6 bases). The CDR3 spans 11 residues. V was shortened by 7 bases and J by 7 bases, with 10 bases between the two germline ends. Germline CDR1 reads MDHEN; CDR2 reads SYDVKM.

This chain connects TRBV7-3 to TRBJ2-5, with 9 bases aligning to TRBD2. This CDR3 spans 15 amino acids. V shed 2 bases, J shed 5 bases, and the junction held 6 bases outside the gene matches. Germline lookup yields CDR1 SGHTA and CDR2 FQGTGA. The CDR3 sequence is CASSLYAGGEETQYF. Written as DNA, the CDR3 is TGTGCCAGCAGCTTATACGCGGGAGGGGAGGAGACCCAGTACTTC. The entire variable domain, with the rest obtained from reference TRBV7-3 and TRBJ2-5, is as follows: GAGVSQTPSNKVTEKGKYVELRCDPISGHTALYWYRQSLGQGPEFLIYFQGTGAADDSGLPNDRFFAVRPEGSVSTLKIQRTERGDSAVYLCASSLYAGGEETQYFGPGTRLLVL.

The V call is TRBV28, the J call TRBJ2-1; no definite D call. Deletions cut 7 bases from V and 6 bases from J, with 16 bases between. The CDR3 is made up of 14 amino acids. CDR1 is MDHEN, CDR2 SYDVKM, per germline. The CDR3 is CASNLGSWGNEQFF. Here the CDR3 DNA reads TGTGCCAGCAACTTAGGGTCTTGGGGCAATGAGCAGTTCTTC.

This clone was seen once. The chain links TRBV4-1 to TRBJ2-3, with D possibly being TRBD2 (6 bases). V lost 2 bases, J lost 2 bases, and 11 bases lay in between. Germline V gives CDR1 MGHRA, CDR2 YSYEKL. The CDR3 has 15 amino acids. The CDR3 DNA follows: TGCGCCAGCAGCCAAATATTAGCGGACACAGATACGCAGTATTTT. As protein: CASSQILADTDTQYF.

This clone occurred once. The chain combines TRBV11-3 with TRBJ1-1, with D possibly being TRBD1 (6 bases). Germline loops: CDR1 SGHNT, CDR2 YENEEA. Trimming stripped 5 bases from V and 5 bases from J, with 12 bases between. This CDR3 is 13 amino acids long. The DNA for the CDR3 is TGTGCCAGCAGCCTAACAGGGAGGACTGAAGCTTTCTTT. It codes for CASSLTGRTEAFF.

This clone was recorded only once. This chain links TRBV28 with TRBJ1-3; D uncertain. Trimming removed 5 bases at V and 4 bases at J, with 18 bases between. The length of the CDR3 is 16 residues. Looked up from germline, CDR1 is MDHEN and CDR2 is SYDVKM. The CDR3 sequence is CASSLNTFHRGNTIYF. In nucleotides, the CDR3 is TGTGCCAGCAGTCTAAACACCTTCCACCGGGGAAACACCATATATTTT.

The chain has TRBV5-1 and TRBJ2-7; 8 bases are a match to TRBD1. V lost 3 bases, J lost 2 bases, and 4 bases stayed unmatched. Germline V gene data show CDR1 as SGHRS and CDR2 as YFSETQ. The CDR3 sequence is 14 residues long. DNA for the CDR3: TGCGCCAGCAGCTGGACAGGGTTGGCCTACGAGCAGTACTTC. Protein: CASSWTGLAYEQYF.

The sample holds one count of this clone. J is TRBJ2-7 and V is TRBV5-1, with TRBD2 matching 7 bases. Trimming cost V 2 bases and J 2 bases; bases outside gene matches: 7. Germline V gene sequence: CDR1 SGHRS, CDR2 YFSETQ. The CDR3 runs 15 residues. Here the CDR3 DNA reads TGCGCCAGCAGCTTAAGCGTCGGACTAGCCTACGAGCAGTACTTC. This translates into CASSLSVGLAYEQYF. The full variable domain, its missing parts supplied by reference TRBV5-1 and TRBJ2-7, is KAGVTQTPRYLIKTRGQQVTLSCSPISGHRSVSWYQQTPGQGLQFLFEYFSETQRNKGNFPGRFSGRQFSNSRSEMNVSTLELGDSALYLCASSLSVGLAYEQYFGPGTRLTVT.

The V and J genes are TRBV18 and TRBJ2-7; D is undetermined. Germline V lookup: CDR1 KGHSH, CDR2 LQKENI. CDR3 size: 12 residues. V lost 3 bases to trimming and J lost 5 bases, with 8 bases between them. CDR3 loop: CASSPGRDEQYF. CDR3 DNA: TGTGCCAGCTCACCGGGAAGGGACGAGCAGTACTTC.

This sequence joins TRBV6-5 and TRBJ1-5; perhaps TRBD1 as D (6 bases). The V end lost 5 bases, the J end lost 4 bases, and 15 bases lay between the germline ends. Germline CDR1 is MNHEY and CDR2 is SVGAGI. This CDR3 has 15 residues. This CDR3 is CASSPTFGQNQPQHF. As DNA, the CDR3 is TGTGCCAGCAGTCCCACATTCGGACAGAATCAGCCCCAGCATTTT.

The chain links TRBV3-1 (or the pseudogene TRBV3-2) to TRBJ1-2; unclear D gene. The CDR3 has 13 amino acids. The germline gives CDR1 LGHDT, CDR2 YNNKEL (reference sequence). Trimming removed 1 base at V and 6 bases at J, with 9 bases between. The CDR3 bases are TGTGCCAGCAGCCAAGGGTCCGGGGATGGCTACACCTTC. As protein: CASSQGSGDGYTF.

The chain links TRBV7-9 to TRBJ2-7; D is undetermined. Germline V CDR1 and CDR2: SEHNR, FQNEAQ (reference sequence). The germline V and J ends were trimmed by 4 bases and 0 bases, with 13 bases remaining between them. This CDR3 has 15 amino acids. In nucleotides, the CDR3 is TGTGCCAGCAGCTCCCGGACGGAGAGCTCCTACGAGCAGTACTTC. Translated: CASSSRTESSYEQYF.

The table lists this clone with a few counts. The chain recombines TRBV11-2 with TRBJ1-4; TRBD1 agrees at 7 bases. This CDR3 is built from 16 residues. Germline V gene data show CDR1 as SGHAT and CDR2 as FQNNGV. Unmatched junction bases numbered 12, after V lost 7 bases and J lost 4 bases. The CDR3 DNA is TGTGCCAGCACCGGTCTCCGGGACAGACATAATGAAAAACTGTTTTTT. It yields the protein CASTGLRDRHNEKLFF.

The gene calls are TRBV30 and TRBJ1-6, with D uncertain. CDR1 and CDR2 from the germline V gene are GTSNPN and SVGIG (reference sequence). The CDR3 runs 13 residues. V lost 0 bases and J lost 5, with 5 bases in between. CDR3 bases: TGTGCCTGGAGTGTGGGGAATAATTCACCCCTCCACTTT. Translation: CAWSVGNNSPLHF.

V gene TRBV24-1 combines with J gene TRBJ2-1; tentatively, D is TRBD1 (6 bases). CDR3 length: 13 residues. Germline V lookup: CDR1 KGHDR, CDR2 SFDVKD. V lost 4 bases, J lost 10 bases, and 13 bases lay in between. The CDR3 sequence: CATSEGDIAEQFF. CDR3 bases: TGTGCCACCAGTGAAGGGGACATAGCCGAGCAGTTCTTC.

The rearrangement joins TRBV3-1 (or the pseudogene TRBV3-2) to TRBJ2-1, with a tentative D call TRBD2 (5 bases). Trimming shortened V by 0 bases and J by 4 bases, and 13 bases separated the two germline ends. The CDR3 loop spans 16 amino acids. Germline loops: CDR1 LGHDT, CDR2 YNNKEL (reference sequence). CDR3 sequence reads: CASSQDVVANYNEQFF. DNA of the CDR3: TGTGCCAGCAGCCAAGATGTGGTAGCGAATTACAATGAGCAGTTCTTC.

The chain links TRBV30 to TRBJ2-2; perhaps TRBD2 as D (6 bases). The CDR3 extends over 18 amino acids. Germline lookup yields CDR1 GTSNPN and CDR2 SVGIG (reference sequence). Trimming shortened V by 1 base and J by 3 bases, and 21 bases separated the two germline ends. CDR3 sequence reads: CAWSGGSRAPGDTGELFF. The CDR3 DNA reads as TGTGCCTGGAGTGGGGGAAGTAGGGCCCCGGGAGACACCGGGGAGCTGTTTTTT.

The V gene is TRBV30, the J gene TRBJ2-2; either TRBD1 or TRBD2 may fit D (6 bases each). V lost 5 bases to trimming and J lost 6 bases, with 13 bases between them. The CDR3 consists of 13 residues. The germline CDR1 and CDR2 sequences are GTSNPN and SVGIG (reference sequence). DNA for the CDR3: TGTGCCTGGGCGTCCGGGGGCCCCGGGGAGCTGTTTTTT. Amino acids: CAWASGGPGELFF.

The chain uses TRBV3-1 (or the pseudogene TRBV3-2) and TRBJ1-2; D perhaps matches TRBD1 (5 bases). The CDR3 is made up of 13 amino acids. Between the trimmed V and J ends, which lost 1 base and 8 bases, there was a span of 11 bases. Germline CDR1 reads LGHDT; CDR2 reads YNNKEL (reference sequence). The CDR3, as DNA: TGTGCCAGCAGCCAAGGGGGGGAGAGAGGCTACACCTTC. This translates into CASSQGGERGYTF.

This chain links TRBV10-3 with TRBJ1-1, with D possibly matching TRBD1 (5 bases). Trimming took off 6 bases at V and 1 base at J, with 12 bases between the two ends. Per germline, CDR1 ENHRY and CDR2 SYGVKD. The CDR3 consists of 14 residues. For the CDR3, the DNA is TGTGCCATCAGATTGACAGACGCGAACACTGAAGCTTTCTTT. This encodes CAIRLTDANTEAFF.

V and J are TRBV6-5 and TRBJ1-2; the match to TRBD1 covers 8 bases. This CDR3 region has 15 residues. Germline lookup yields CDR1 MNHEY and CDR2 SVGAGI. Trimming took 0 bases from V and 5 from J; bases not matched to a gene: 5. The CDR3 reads CASSYSWDRPYGYTF. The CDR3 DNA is TGTGCCAGCAGTTACTCCTGGGACAGGCCGTATGGCTACACCTTC.

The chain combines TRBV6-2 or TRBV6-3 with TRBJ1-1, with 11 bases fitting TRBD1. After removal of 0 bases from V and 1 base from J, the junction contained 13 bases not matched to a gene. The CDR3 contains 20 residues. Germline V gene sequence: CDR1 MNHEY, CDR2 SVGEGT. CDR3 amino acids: CASSYSFLWDRGSTNTEAFF. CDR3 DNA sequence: TGTGCCAGCAGTTACTCGTTTTTGTGGGACAGGGGGTCGACGAACACTGAAGCTTTCTTT.

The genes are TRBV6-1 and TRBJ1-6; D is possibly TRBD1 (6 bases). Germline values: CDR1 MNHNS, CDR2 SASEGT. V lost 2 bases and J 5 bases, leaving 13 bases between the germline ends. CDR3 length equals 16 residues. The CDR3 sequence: CASSETGGMDNSPLHF. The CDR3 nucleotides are TGTGCCAGCAGTGAAACTGGGGGCATGGATAATTCACCCCTCCACTTT.

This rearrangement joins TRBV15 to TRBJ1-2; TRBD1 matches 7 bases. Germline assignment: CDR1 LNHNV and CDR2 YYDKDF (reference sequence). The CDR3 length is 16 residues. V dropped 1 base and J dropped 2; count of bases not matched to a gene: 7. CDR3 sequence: CATSRGRTGANYGYTF. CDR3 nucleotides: TGTGCCACCAGCAGAGGCCGGACAGGAGCAAACTATGGCTACACCTTC.

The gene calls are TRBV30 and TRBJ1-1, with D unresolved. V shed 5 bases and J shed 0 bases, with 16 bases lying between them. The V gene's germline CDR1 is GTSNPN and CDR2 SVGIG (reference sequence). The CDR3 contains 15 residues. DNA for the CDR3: TGTGCCTGGGTTTCGGCAAACTGGATGAACACTGAAGCTTTCTTT. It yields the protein CAWVSANWMNTEAFF.

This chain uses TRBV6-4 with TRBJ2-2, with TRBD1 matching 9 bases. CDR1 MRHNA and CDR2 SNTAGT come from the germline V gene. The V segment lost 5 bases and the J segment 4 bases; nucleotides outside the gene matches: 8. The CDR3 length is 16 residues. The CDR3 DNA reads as TGTGCCAGCAGTCTAAGGACAGGGGCACTCACCGGGGAGCTGTTTTTT. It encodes CASSLRTGALTGELFF.

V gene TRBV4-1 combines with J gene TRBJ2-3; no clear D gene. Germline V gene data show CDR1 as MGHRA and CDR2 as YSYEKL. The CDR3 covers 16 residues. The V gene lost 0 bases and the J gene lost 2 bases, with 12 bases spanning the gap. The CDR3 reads CASSQDRSSLTDTQYF. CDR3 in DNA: TGCGCCAGCAGCCAAGATCGGTCCTCTCTCACAGATACGCAGTATTTT.